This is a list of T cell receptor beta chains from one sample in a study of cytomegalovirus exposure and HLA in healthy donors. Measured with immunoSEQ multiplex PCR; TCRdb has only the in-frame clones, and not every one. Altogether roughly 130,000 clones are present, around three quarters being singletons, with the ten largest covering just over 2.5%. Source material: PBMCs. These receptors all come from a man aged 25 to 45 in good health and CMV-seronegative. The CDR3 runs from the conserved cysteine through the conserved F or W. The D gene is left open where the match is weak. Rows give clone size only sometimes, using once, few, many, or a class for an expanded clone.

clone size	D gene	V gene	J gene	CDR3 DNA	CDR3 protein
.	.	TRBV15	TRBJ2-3	TGTGCCACCAGTAACAGGGCCACAGATACGCAGTATTTT	CATSNRATDTQYF
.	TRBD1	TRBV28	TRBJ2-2	TGTGCCAGCAGTACGAAAGACAGGGTTCCCGGGGAGCTGTTTTTT	CASSTKDRVPGELFF
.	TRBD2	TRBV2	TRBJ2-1	TGTGCCAGCTGGGGGACTAGCGGGAGGGATGAATCCTCCTACAATGAGCAGTTCTTC	CASWGTSGRDESSYNEQFF
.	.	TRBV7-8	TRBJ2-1	TGTGCCAGCAGCTTATACGGGAGAGGACACTCCTACAATGAGCAGTTCTTC	CASSLYGRGHSYNEQFF
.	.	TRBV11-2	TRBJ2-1	TGTGCCAGCACCCACGGGTCGAACAATGAGCAGTTCTTC	CASTHGSNNEQFF
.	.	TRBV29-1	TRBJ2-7	TGCAGCGTTGAAGTCCCGGACAGTTCCTACGAGCAGTACTTC	CSVEVPDSSYEQYF
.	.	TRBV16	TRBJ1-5	TGTGCCAGCAGCCAATCGCGGAGCAATCAGCCCCAGCATTTT	CASSQSRSNQPQHF
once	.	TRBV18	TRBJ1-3	TGTGCCAGCTCACCACCGGTAGGAGCGACCACTGGAAACACCATATATTTT	CASSPPVGATTGNTIYF
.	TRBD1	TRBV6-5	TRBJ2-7	TGTGCCAGCAGAAACAGGGGGCTACGATACGAGCAGTACTTC	CASRNRGLRYEQYF
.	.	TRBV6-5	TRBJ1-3	TGTGCCAGCAGTTACGGTGGCACCTCTGGAAACACCATATATTTT	CASSYGGTSGNTIYF
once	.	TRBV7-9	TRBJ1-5	TGTTCCAGCGGTAGGGGCCCAGAGCCCCAGCATTTT	CSSGRGPEPQHF
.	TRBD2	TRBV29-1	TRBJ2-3	TGCAGCGTATCGTCGGGACTAGCGGGAGGTAGCACAGATACGCAGTATTTT	CSVSSGLAGGSTDTQYF
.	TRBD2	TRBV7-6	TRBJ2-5	TGTGCCAGCAGCTTAGACAGATTACTAGCGGGTGATGTCCAAGAGACCCAGTACTTC	CASSLDRLLAGDVQETQYF
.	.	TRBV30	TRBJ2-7	TGTGCCTGGACCCGAACATACGTCTCCTACGAGCAGTACTTC	CAWTRTYVSYEQYF
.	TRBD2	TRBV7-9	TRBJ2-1	TGTGCCAGCAGCTTATTAGCGGGAGGTGGTAATGAGCAGTTCTTC	CASSLLAGGGNEQFF
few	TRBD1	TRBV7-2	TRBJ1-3	TGTGCCAGCAGCTGGGCGACAGGGGGCCTGAACACCATATATTTT	CASSWATGGLNTIYF